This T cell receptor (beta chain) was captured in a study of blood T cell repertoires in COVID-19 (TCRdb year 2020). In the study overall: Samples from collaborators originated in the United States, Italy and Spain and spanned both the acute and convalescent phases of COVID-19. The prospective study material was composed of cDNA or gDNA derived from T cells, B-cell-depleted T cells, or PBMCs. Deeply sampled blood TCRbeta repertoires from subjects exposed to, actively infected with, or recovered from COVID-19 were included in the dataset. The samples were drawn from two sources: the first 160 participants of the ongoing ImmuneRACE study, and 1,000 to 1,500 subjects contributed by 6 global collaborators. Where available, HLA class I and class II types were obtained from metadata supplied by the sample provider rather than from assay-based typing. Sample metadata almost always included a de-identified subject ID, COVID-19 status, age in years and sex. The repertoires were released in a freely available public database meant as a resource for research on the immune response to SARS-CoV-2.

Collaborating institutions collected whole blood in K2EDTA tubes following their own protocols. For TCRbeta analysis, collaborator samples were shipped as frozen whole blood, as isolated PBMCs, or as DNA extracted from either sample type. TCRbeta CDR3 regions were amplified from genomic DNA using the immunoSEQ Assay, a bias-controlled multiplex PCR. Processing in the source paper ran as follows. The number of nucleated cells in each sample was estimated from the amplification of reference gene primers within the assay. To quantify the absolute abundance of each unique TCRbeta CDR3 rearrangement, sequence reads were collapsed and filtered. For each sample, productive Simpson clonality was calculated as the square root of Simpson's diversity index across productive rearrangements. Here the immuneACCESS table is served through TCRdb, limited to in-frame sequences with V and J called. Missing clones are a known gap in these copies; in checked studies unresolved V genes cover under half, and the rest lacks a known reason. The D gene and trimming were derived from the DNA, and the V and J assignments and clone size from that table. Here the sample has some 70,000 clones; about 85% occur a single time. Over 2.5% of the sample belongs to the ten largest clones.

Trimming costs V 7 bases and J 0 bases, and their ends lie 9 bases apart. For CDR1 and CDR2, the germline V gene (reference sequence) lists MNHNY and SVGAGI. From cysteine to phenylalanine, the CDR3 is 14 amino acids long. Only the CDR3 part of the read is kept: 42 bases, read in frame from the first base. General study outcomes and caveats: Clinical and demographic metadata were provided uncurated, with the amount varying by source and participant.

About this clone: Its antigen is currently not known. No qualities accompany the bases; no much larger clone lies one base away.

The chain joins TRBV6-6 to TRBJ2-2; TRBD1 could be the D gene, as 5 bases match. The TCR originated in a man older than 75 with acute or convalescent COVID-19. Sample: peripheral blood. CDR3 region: CASKGQTNTGELFF. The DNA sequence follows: TGTGCCAGCAAGGGGCAGACGAACACCGGGGAGCTGTTTTTT.